Listed here is a single T cell receptor beta chain. What antigen it recognizes has not been identified. There are no base qualities to consult, and no much larger clone falls within one base. Receptor amplification or capture employed the immunoSEQ multiplex PCR assay. Regarding the original processing steps: Repertoires were summarized in terms of richness and clonality, and significantly expanded and contracted clones between pre- and post-therapy samples were identified. TCRdb retrieved this table from immuneACCESS and kept in-frame rearrangements only. Not all clones are present; in checked studies, unresolved V genes account for under half, and no reason is known for the remainder. The V and J calls and clone size were taken over from that table, and D and trimming were inferred from the DNA. The sample yields approximately 10,000 clones; 60% to 85% were counted once. About 3.2% of the sample is held by the ten biggest clonotypes.

This entry is derived from a study of neoadjuvant nivolumab and ipilimumab in lung cancer (dated by TCRdb to 2020 to 2021). Regarding the complete study: Nivolumab was administered intravenously at 3 mg/kg on days 1, 15 and 29, and in the combination arm ipilimumab 1 mg/kg was added on day 1 only. The primary trial endpoint was the major pathologic response (MPR) rate in the intention-to-treat population in each study arm. Matched pretherapy and resected tumor pairs were analyzed from seven patients, of whom four had been treated with nivolumab and three with nivolumab plus ipilimumab. TCR repertoires in pretherapy (baseline) peripheral blood were compared with TCR repertoires in tumors resected at surgery after neoadjuvant immune checkpoint blockade. A total of some 45 patients with operable NSCLC were treated in the trial, with roughly 23 randomized to nivolumab monotherapy and about 21 randomized to nivolumab plus ipilimumab.

On the study overall, not on this receptor specifically: Tumor T-cell richness and clonality rose from pretherapy to surgery in three of three dual-therapy tumors but in only two of four nivolumab-treated tumors. There was no significant correlation between TCR clonality and pathologic tumor regression, and just a single major-pathologic-response sample was available for the clonality-regression analysis. Richness in tumors resected after neoadjuvant therapy showed a positive correlation with pretherapy blood TCR richness (Spearman R ≈ 0.78). A small number of samples was subjected to TCR sequencing. Resected tumors had greater TCR richness and clonality than tumor-adjacent uninvolved lung, and increases were observed in more dual-therapy-treated tumors.

As encoded in the germline V gene (reference sequence), CDR1 is SGHKS while CDR2 is YYEKEE. The CDR3, cysteine through phenylalanine, is 19 amino acids long. Only CDR3 DNA is held: 57 bases, read in frame from base 1. Trimming removed 0 bases from V and 2 bases from J; the gene matches leave 14 bases unexplained. In the paper's terms, the time point label means: at surgical resection after neoadjuvant nivolumab +/- ipilimumab. The samples were obtained from NEOSTAR, a phase 2 randomized trial that tested neoadjuvant nivolumab or nivolumab plus ipilimumab, followed by surgery, in operable NSCLC. The sequenced sample was tumor tissue, obtained after neoadjuvant nivolumab, alone or with ipilimumab, at or shortly before surgery. The chain is encoded by TRBV5-5 joined to TRBJ2-3, with 8 middle bases fitting TRBD2. The source of this sequence is an adult with non-small cell lung cancer. Here is the DNA: TGTGCCAGCAGCTTGGTTCGCACTAGCGGCAAGACCAACACAGATACGCAGTATTTT. This translates into CASSLVRTSGKTNTDTQYF.